This TCR beta chain comes out of a study of shared clonotypes between healthy human individuals. This clone was detected only a few times. Its matching antigen is unknown. This CDR3 is built from 15 residues. Findings and limits, study-wide: About 5% was the fraction of naive CD4 clonotypes found shared across a handful of donors. Clonotype sharing across donors was expected to vary with sequencing depth.

In replicate PCRs of sorted subsets, around 0.2 ug DNA, tens of thousands of T cell genomes, was used. Here immunoSEQ multiplex PCR was the method, and the copy in TCRdb shows in-frame clones only, minus some. The sample includes about 1 million clones, about 75% of them seen just once. The sample taken for sequencing was memory CD4+ T cells sorted from blood. Subset defined: CD45RA-negative fraction. The chain uses TRBV21-1 and TRBJ2-4; the table's TRBD1 call for D was not verified on the DNA. TRBV21-1 corresponds to a pseudogene. This receptor was taken from a man aged 18-30 years in good health. As DNA, the CDR3 is TGTGCCAGCTGGGAGACAGGTATAGCCAAAAACATTCAGTACTTC. Protein sequence: CASWETGIAKNIQYF.